This T cell receptor beta chain was profiled in a study of identical twins. Whole-study findings and limits: Conclusions came from cross-sectional statistical analysis, not from following the same donors. For cord blood, abundant beta clonotypes had fewer insertions, unlike memory repertoires, which showed none.

TCRdb ran MiXCR on the 5' RACE reads and lists one entry per CDR3 protein. Among roughly 480,000 distinct CDR3 sequences listed, around 24% were seen once. With regard to this clonotype: Its antigen is currently unknown.

This CDR3 comprises 14 residues. From germline, CDR1 is ENHRY and CDR2 SYGVKD. The ends were cut back, 6 bases at V and 5 bases at J, with 13 bases in the middle. The same sample was also studied in work on T cells expressing NK-cell markers. In that study: It was from sorted CD3+CD56+NKG2C+, CD3+CD56+NKG2C- and CD3+CD56-NKG2C+ T cells that TCR beta repertoires came.

This chain links TRBV10-3 with TRBJ2-2, with unresolved D. The specimen was CD4+ T cells sorted from blood. The clonotype originates from a woman younger than 35 in good health. CDR3 nucleotide sequence: TGTGCCATCAGGGGTCGAGAGGATACCGGGGAGCTGTTTTTT. Encoded protein: CAIRGREDTGELFF.